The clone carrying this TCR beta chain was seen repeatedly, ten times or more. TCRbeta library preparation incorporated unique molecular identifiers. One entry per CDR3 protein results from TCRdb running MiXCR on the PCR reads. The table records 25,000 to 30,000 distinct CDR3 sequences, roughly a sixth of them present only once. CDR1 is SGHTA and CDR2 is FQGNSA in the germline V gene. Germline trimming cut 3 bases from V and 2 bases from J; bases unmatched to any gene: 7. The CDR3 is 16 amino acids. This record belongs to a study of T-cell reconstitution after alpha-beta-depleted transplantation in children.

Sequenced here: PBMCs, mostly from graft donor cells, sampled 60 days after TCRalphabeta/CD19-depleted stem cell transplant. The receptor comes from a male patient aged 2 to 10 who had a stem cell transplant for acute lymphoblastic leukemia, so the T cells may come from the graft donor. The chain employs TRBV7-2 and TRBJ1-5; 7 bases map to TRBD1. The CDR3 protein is CASSLSRQGGNQPQHF. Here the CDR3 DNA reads TGTGCCAGCAGCTTGAGTCGGCAGGGGGGCAATCAGCCCCAGCATTTT.